Listed here are 5 T cell receptor beta chains from one sample, sequenced in a study of cytomegalovirus exposure and HLA in healthy donors. PCR used 60 Vbeta primers and 13 Jbeta primers. Sequenced by immunoSEQ multiplex PCR; TCRdb stores in-frame clones only, minus some. Of 130,000 to 150,000 clones in the sample, around 78% were seen once. The sample taken for sequencing was PBMCs. These receptors all stem from a male donor in good health and CMV-seronegative.

The CDR3 protein is CASSMAALEGNQPQHF. Here the CDR3 DNA reads TGTGCCAGTAGTATGGCCGCCTTGGAGGGCAATCAGCCCCAGCATTTT. This sequence joins TRBV19 and TRBJ1-5; the D is unclear. Germline V gene sequence: CDR1 LNHDA, CDR2 SQIVND (reference sequence). Trimming left V 3 bases short and J 2 bases short, with 14 bases between. The CDR3 covers 16 residues.

V usage is TRBV2 and J usage is TRBJ1-4; 8 nucleotides line up with TRBD1. CDR1 SNHLY and CDR2 FYNNEI come from the germline V gene. J lost 8 bases, V lost 6 bases, and 8 bases had no gene match. The CDR3 spans 14 residues. CDR3 DNA: TGTGCCAGCAGATGGGACAGGACCGAGGAAAAACTGTTTTTT. This encodes CASRWDRTEEKLFF.

The CDR3 DNA reads as TGTGCTAGTGGCTCCGACAGGGGAGAGACCCAGTACTTC. Its translation: CASGSDRGETQYF. V and J are TRBV12-5 and TRBJ2-5, with 8 bases identical to TRBD1. Germline CDR1 reads LGHNT; CDR2 reads FRNRAP. The ends lost 6 bases at V and 4 bases at J; junction bases unmatched: 4. This CDR3 contains 13 residues.

This chain connects TRBV2 to TRBJ2-7; perhaps TRBD1 as D (6 bases). CDR1 and CDR2 from the germline V gene are SNHLY and FYNNEI. V was cut by 5 bases and J by 10 bases, with 21 bases left in between. The length of the CDR3 is 14 residues. The CDR3 spells CASSPRLARGIQYF. In nucleotides, the CDR3 is TGTGCCAGCAGTCCCCGCTTGGCCAGGGGAATTCAGTACTTC.

V gene TRBV5-1 combines with J gene TRBJ2-5, with D possibly TRBD1 on 5 matching bases. V was trimmed by 4 bases and J by 3 bases, leaving 22 bases between them. CDR3 length equals 17 residues. Germline V lookup: CDR1 SGHRS, CDR2 YFSETQ. The CDR3 sequence: CASSPGGLDKVEETQYF. The CDR3 coding sequence is TGCGCCAGCAGCCCCGGCGGCTTGGACAAGGTGGAAGAGACCCAGTACTTC.